This TCR beta chain emerged from a study of cytomegalovirus exposure and HLA in healthy donors. Whole-study results and caveats: In a later analysis, parvovirus B19, influenza, CMV and Epstein-Barr virus appeared linked to several top co-occurrence clusters. In an earlier analysis, most TCR beta V segments were productive about 90% or about 30% of the time.

As regards this clone: Its target is not known.

A multiplex PCR was run with 60 Vbeta primers and 13 Jbeta primers. This table comes from immunoSEQ multiplex PCR, and its TCRdb copy is limited to in-frame clones, with some not included. The data contain approximately 110,000 clones, 15% of them singletons. This TCR derives from a woman aged 18-35 years in good health and CMV-seronegative. Sequencing was done on a sample of PBMCs.

In nucleotides, the CDR3 is TGTGCCAGCAGTCTGGCGGGGGGGAGAGAGCAGTACTTC. Its translation is CASSLAGGREQYF. The chain employs TRBV25-1 and TRBJ2-7; TRBD2 agrees at 9 bases. V lost 5 bases to trimming and J lost 7 bases; unmatched junction nucleotides: 6. CDR1 is MGHDK, CDR2 SYGVNS, per germline. The CDR3 contains 13 residues.